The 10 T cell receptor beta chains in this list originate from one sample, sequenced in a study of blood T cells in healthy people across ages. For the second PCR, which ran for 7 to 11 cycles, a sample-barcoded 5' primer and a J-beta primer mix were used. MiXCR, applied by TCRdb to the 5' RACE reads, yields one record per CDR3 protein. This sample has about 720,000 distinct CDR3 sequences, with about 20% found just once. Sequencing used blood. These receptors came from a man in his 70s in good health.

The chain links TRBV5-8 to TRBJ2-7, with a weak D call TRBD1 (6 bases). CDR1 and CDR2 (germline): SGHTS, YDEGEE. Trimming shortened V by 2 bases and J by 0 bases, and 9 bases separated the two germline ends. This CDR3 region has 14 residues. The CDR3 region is CASSFQGGSYEQYF. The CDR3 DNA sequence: TGTGCCAGCAGCTTTCAAGGGGGCTCCTACGAGCAGTACTTC.

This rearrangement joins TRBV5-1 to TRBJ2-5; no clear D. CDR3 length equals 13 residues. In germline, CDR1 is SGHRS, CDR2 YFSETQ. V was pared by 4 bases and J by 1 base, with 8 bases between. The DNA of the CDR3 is TGCGCCAGCAGCAAAGACCCCCAAGAGACCCAGTACTTC. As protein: CASSKDPQETQYF.

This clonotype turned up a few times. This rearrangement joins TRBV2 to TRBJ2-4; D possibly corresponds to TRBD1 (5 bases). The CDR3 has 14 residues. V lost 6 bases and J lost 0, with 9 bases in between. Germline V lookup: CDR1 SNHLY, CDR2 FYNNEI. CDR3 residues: CASRATVAKNIQYF. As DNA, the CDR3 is TGTGCCAGCAGGGCGACAGTAGCCAAAAACATTCAGTACTTC.

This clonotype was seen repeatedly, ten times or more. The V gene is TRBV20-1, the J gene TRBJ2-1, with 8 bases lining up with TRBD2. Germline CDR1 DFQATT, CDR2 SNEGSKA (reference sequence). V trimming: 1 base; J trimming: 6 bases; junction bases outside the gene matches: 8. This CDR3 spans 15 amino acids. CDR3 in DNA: TGCAGTGCTAGAGTACGGGAGGGCCCTGGCAATGAGCAGTTCTTC. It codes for CSARVREGPGNEQFF.

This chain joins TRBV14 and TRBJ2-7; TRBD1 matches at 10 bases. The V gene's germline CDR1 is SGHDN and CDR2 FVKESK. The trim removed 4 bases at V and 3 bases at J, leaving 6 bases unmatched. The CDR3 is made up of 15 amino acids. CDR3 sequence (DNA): TGTGCCAGCAGCCCTGGGACAGGGGCCTACTACGAGCAGTACTTC. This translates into CASSPGTGAYYEQYF.

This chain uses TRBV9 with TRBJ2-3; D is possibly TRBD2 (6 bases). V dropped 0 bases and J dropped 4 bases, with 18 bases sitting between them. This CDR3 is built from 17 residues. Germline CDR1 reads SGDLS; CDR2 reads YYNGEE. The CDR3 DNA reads TGTGCCAGCAGCGTAGCCCCCTCTAGCGAGTACGCAGATACGCAGTATTTT. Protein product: CASSVAPSSEYADTQYF.

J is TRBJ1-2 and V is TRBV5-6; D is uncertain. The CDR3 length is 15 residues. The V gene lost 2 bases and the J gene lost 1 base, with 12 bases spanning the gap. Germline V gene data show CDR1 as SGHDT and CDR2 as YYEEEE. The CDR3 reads CASSFDQPSNYGYTF. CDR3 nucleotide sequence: TGTGCCAGCAGCTTTGATCAGCCGAGTAACTATGGCTACACCTTC.

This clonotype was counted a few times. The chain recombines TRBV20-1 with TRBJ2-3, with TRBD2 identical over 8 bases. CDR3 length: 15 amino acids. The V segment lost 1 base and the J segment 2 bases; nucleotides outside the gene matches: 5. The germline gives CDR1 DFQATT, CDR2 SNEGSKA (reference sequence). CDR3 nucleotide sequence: TGCAGTGCTAGAGGGGCTAGCGGGTACACAGATACGCAGTATTTT. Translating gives CSARGASGYTDTQYF.

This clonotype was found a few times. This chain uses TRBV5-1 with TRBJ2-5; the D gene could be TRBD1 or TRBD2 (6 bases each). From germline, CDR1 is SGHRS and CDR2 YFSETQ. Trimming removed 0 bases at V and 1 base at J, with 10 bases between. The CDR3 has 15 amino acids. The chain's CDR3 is CASSLVRGPQETQYF. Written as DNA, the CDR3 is TGCGCCAGCAGCTTGGTCCGGGGGCCCCAAGAGACCCAGTACTTC.

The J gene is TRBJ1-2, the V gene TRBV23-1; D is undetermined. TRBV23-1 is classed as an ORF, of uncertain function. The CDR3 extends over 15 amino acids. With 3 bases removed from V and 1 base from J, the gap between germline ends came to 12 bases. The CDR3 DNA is TGCGCCAGCAGTCACCCCGGGGTCCATAACTATGGCTACACCTTC. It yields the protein CASSHPGVHNYGYTF.